Shown below are 20 T cell receptor beta chains from a single sample sequenced in a study of regulatory T cells in long-lasting Graves disease. Investigators prepared the TCR beta libraries by applying iRepertoire HTBI primers and Arm-PCR of CDR3 regions. One entry per CDR3 protein, called by TCRdb with MiXCR from the multiplex PCR reads. The sample records a few hundred thousand distinct CDR3 sequences, 20% to 25% being singletons. Time point described: newly diagnosed GD, antithyroid drugs for less than 3 months. PBMC-derived RNA was used for the TCR library. The source material was peripheral blood mononuclear cells (PBMCs), sampled at new diagnosis, from a patient treated with antithyroid drugs. The receptors stem from a female donor with Graves disease.

Many counts were recorded for this clonotype. V is TRBV10-1 and J is TRBJ2-2; D possibly corresponds to TRBD2 (6 bases). The CDR3 covers 14 residues. The V end lost 7 bases, the J end lost 5 bases, and 14 bases lay between the germline ends. The germline gives CDR1 WNHNN, CDR2 SYGVQD (reference sequence). CDR3 nucleotides: TGCGCCAGCACGGCGGGAATCGGTACCGGGGAGCTGTTTTTT. Translation: CASTAGIGTGELFF.

This clonotype has only one observation. The chain joins TRBV7-2 to TRBJ2-1; D may be TRBD2 (6 bases). This CDR3 comprises 13 residues. Germline V gene data show CDR1 as SGHTA and CDR2 as FQGNSA. V was shortened by 5 bases and J by 8 bases, with 13 bases between the two germline ends. The CDR3 spells CASSPGGGDEQFF. The DNA for the CDR3 is TGTGCCAGCAGCCCGGGCGGAGGGGATGAGCAGTTCTTC.

This clonotype was seen at least ten times. CDR3 region: CASTSLRLEQYF. CDR3 DNA: TGTGCCAGCACCTCCCTCCGCCTCGAGCAGTACTTC. The chain has TRBV28 and TRBJ2-7; no reliable D call. CDR3 size: 12 residues. Germline-derived CDR1 and CDR2 are MDHEN and SYDVKM. Deletions cut 7 bases from V and 6 bases from J, with 13 bases between.

This clonotype was observed a few times. A clone one base away is much larger, so this may be a read error. The gene calls are TRBV5-6 and TRBJ2-5; 7 bases map to TRBD2. With 3 bases clipped from V and 3 bases from J, the junction kept 23 bases outside the gene matches. Germline assignment: CDR1 SGHDT and CDR2 YYEEEE. The CDR3 consists of 20 residues. Written as DNA, the CDR3 is TGTGCCAGCAGCTGGGGGGGTCAACCGGGACCAGCAGACTTCGAAGAGACCCAGTACTTC. This sequence encodes CASSWGGQPGPADFEETQYF.

This clonotype was seen a handful of times. This chain connects TRBV27 to TRBJ2-7, with TRBD1 matching over 8 bases. This CDR3 comprises 15 residues. Trimming at V came to 3 bases and at J to 0 bases, leaving 4 bases not matched to a gene. Germline V gives CDR1 MNHEY, CDR2 SMNVEV (reference sequence). CDR3: CASSFRGHSSYEQYF. The CDR3 DNA reads as TGTGCCAGCAGTTTCAGGGGGCATAGCTCCTACGAGCAGTACTTC.

This clonotype was recorded at least ten times. This chain connects TRBV7-2 to TRBJ1-4; no clear D. CDR1 and CDR2 (germline): SGHTA, FQGNSA. This CDR3 has 13 amino acids. Trimming pared 5 bases from V and 8 bases from J, leaving 12 bases between. The CDR3 DNA follows: TGTGCCAGCAGCCCCGGGGTCCGAGAAAAACTGTTTTTT. It codes for CASSPGVREKLFF.

The sample holds a few counts of this clonotype. The rearrangement links TRBV5-4 to TRBJ2-1; D is unresolved. Germline CDR1 and CDR2: SGHNT and YYREEE (reference sequence). The CDR3 length is 15 residues. Trimming stripped 1 base from V and 3 bases from J, with 11 bases between. The CDR3 loop reads CASSLPRANYNEQFF. In DNA form, the CDR3 reads TGTGCCAGCAGCTTGCCTAGGGCCAACTACAATGAGCAGTTCTTC. Variable domain in full (rest from reference TRBV5-4 and TRBJ2-1): ETGVTQSPTHLIKTRGQQVTLRCSSQSGHNTVSWYQQALGQGPQFIFQYYREEENGRGNFPPRFSGLQFPNYSSELNVNALELDDSALYLCASSLPRANYNEQFFGPGTRLTVL.

This clonotype was seen just once. This chain uses TRBV5-1 with TRBJ1-5; D uncertain. Germline V gene lookup returns CDR1 SGHRS and CDR2 YFSETQ. The V end was cut by 5 bases, the J end by 2 bases, with 11 bases between. CDR3 length: 14 residues. This chain's CDR3 is CASSRPPGNQPQHF. The DNA of the CDR3 is TGCGCCAGCAGTCGACCCCCGGGCAATCAGCCCCAGCATTTT.

The rearrangement joins TRBV5-1 to TRBJ2-7; D is possibly TRBD1 (5 bases). Germline assignment: CDR1 SGHRS and CDR2 YFSETQ. The CDR3 length is 13 residues. With 4 bases removed from V and 0 bases from J, the gap between germline ends came to 8 bases. This chain's CDR3 is CASSQTASYEQYF. The CDR3 coding sequence is TGCGCCAGCAGCCAGACAGCCTCCTACGAGCAGTACTTC.

This clonotype was counted at least ten times. The genes are TRBV6-1 and TRBJ2-3, with 13 bases that match TRBD2. V shed 6 bases and J 4 bases; nucleotides not matched to a gene: 1. The CDR3 loop spans 14 amino acids. Looked up from germline, CDR1 is MNHNS and CDR2 is SASEGT. CDR3 region: CASRLAGGADTQYF. The CDR3 DNA follows: TGTGCCAGCAGACTAGCGGGGGGGGCAGATACGCAGTATTTT.

This clonotype occurred many times. The V and J genes are TRBV20-1 and TRBJ2-7; 10 positions match TRBD2. Per germline, CDR1 DFQATT and CDR2 SNEGSKA (reference sequence). CDR3 length: 19 amino acids. J gave up 5 bases and V 0 bases, and 19 bases lay outside the gene matches. The CDR3, as DNA: TGCAGTGCTAGAGATTCGGGGACTAGCGAGAAGAGCTCTTGGGACGAGCAGTACTTC. Translation gives CSARDSGTSEKSSWDEQYF.

This clonotype was recorded many times. V usage is TRBV6-1 and J usage is TRBJ1-2; tentative D call: TRBD1 (5 bases). The V gene lost 6 bases and the J gene lost 4 bases, with 18 bases spanning the gap. CDR3 size: 15 residues. CDR1 and CDR2 from the germline V gene are MNHNS and SASEGT. The CDR3 protein is CASSEEPQGLYGYTF. The DNA of the CDR3 is TGTGCCAGCAGCGAGGAACCTCAGGGACTCTATGGCTACACCTTC.

As to this clonotype: A much larger clone is a single base away; this may be a read error. The V gene is TRBV29-1, the J gene TRBJ1-1, with 7 positions matching TRBD1. CDR3 length equals 13 residues. Germline CDR1 SQVTM, CDR2 ANQGSEA. CDR3 sequence reads: CSGKGQLNTEASF. DNA of the CDR3: TGCAGCGGCAAGGGACAGTTGAACACTGAAGCTTCCTTT.

In its sample, this clonotype was seen many times. This rearrangement joins TRBV5-1 to TRBJ2-1; no reliable D call. Looked up from germline, CDR1 is SGHRS and CDR2 is YFSETQ. Trimming cost V 4 bases and J 2 bases, with 13 bases left between them. This CDR3 spans 15 amino acids. Here the CDR3 reads CASSPSAVAYNEQFF. CDR3 bases: TGCGCCAGCAGCCCGTCCGCAGTCGCCTACAATGAGCAGTTCTTC.

This clonotype is a singleton in its sample. This likely reflects a read error, since a far larger clone is one base away. This rearrangement joins TRBV6-2 or TRBV6-3 to TRBJ1-2; no clear D. The CDR3 has 13 amino acids. Germline CDR1 is MNHEY and CDR2 is SVGEGT. The V end was cut by 5 bases, the J end by 8 bases, with 15 bases between. The CDR3 DNA reads as TGTGCCAGCAGTGGAGTTTCCAGGAGCGGCTACACCTTC. Residues: CASSGVSRSGYTF.

The chain joins TRBV19 to TRBJ1-3; D unclear. The germline gives CDR1 LNHDA, CDR2 SQIVND (reference sequence). This CDR3 contains 12 residues. The V end was cut by 6 bases, the J end by 0 bases, with 3 bases between. The CDR3 nucleotides read TGTGCCAGTAGAACCTCTGGAAACACCATATATTTT. Its translation is CASRTSGNTIYF.

The chain carries TRBV7-9 and TRBJ1-1; D is undetermined. V lost 1 base to trimming and J lost 0 bases, with 6 bases between them. The germline CDR1 and CDR2 sequences are SEHNR and FQNEAQ (reference sequence). The CDR3 spans 14 residues. Here the CDR3 reads CASSLGAMNTEAFF. The CDR3 DNA reads TGTGCCAGCAGCTTAGGTGCGATGAACACTGAAGCTTTCTTT.

This clonotype was counted at least ten times. The rearrangement links TRBV6-1 to TRBJ2-7, with D unclear. Germline V gene data show CDR1 as MNHNS and CDR2 as SASEGT. V was clipped by 1 base and J by 4 bases, with 11 bases between them. This CDR3 is built from 14 residues. The CDR3 is CASSEDQTAYEQYF. The CDR3 region has the DNA TGTGCCAGCAGTGAAGATCAGACGGCTTACGAGCAGTACTTC.

This clonotype was detected many times. The junction departs from the called germline gene at one end, perhaps through a read error. This rearrangement joins TRBV2 to TRBJ1-5; D is perhaps TRBD1 (6 bases). This CDR3 is built from 15 residues. CDR1 is SNHLY and CDR2 is FYNNEI in the germline V gene. The CDR3 bases are TGTGCCAGCAGTGAAACCCGGACAGACTATCAGTCCCAGCATTTT. Its translation: CASSETRTDYQSQHF.

This clonotype was detected only a few times. This rearrangement joins TRBV12-3 or TRBV12-4 to TRBJ1-3, with D possibly TRBD1 on 5 matching bases. V was clipped by 4 bases and J by 4 bases, with 11 bases between them. This CDR3 is 14 amino acids long. CDR3: CASSYPGTGNTIYF. DNA of the CDR3: TGTGCCAGCAGTTACCCGGGGACCGGAAACACCATATATTTT.